This TCR beta chain was identified in a study of molecular identifiers for immune sequencing clone quantification. Study-level results: Single-cell amounts of spiked Jurkat TCR RNA were reportedly detectable among about a million naive cells. Effector cells had over 98% of their molecules in clones above 20 RNA copies, while naive cells had under 1%.

TCRdb reanalysed the PCR reads using MiXCR and keeps one entry per CDR3 protein. The table lists 400,000 to 600,000 distinct CDR3 sequences, roughly 26% of them singletons. The V and J ends lost 10 bases and 8 bases respectively, with 14 bases between them. Germline assignment: CDR1 KGHDR and CDR2 SFDVKD. The CDR3 runs to 12 residues. Every naive CD8 library was made from between roughly 18,000 and 1,100,000 sorted cells with 10%, 30% or 50% RNA. When naive CD8 T cells were sorted, they were gated as CD8+CD4-CCR7+CD45RA+. On this clonotype itself: Its specificity is unknown. This may stem from a read error, because a much larger clone lies one nucleotide away. Given the absence of the conserved phenylalanine or tryptophan at the CDR3 end, a read error is likely.

The genes are TRBV24-1 and TRBJ2-1, with D tentatively TRBD2 (7 bases). Input material: naive CD8+ T cells from blood, with Jurkat cell RNA spiked in. Specified subset: FACS-sorted CD8+CD4-CCR7+CD45RA+ naive T cells. The source of this sequence is a human donor in good health. Some libraries in this study had Jurkat cell RNA spiked in. CDR3 in DNA: TGTGCCACGGGGAGGGGGAACGATGAGCAGTTCCTC. This encodes CATGRGNDEQFL.